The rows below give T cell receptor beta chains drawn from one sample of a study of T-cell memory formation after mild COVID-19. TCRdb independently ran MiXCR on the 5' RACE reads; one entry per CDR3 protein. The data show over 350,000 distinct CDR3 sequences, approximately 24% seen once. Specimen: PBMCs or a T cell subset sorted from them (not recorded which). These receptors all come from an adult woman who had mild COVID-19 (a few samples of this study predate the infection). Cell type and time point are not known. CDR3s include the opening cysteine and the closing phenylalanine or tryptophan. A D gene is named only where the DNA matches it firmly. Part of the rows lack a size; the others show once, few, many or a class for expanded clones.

CDR3: CASSLARASEQYF
DNA: TGTGCCAGCAGCTTAGCGCGGGCTTCCGAGCAGTACTTC
V: TRBV11-2
J: TRBJ2-7
D: -
size: -

CDR3: CAISGAKTSGYTGELFF
DNA: TGTGCCATCAGTGGGGCGAAGACTAGCGGGTACACCGGGGAGCTGTTTTTT
V: TRBV10-3
J: TRBJ2-2
D: TRBD2
size: few

CDR3: CASSPLGLAGGPTDTQYF
DNA: TGTGCCAGCAGCCCCTTGGGACTAGCGGGAGGACCCACAGATACGCAGTATTTT
V: TRBV7-2
J: TRBJ2-3
D: TRBD2
size: many

CDR3: CASSQDPTSGTSDTQYF
DNA: TGTGCCAGCAGCCAAGATCCGACTAGTGGTACCTCAGATACGCAGTATTTT
V: TRBV3-1
J: TRBJ2-3
D: -
size: -

CDR3: CASSGQGYTEAFF
DNA: TGCGCCAGCTCGGGACAGGGTTACACTGAAGCTTTCTTT
V: TRBV5-1
J: TRBJ1-1
D: TRBD1
size: -

CDR3: CASSQTDRDGTEAFF
DNA: TGCGCCAGCAGCCAAACCGACAGGGACGGCACTGAAGCTTTCTTT
V: TRBV4-1
J: TRBJ1-1
D: TRBD1
size: few

CDR3: CASSLITAGGYTF
DNA: TGTGCCAGCAGCTTAATCACCGCGGGCGGCTACACCTTC
V: TRBV7-9
J: TRBJ1-2
D: -
size: few

CDR3: CSALPAKGQGDGYTF
DNA: TGCAGTGCCTTACCGGCGAAGGGACAGGGGGATGGCTACACCTTC
V: TRBV20-1
J: TRBJ1-2
D: TRBD1
size: -

CDR3: CASSGTSGGPRTDTQYF
DNA: TGTGCCAGCAGTGGGACTAGCGGGGGGCCTCGAACAGATACGCAGTATTTT
V: TRBV25-1
J: TRBJ2-3
D: TRBD2
size: many

CDR3: CASSLAMQPQHF
DNA: TGTGCCAGCAGCTTAGCGATGCAGCCCCAGCATTTT
V: TRBV7-9
J: TRBJ1-5
D: -
size: -

CDR3: CASSSEGSRSTEAFF
DNA: TGCGCCAGCAGCTCGGAGGGGTCCCGGAGCACTGAAGCTTTCTTT
V: TRBV5-1
J: TRBJ1-1
D: -
size: -

CDR3: CASTPQAQSNYGYTF
DNA: TGTGCCAGCACCCCCCAGGCCCAAAGCAACTATGGCTACACCTTC
V: TRBV12-3/TRBV12-4
J: TRBJ1-2
D: -
size: few

CDR3: CASSVTWEDGYTF
DNA: TGTGCCAGCAGCGTGACATGGGAGGATGGCTACACCTTC
V: TRBV9
J: TRBJ1-2
D: -
size: -

CDR3: CATSGEGAYNEQFF
DNA: TGTGCCACCAGTGGGGAGGGGGCCTACAATGAGCAGTTCTTC
V: TRBV24-1
J: TRBJ2-1
D: -
size: -

CDR3: CASSSSWGTDTQYF
DNA: TGTGCCAGCAGCTCTAGCTGGGGCACAGATACGCAGTATTTT
V: TRBV5-4
J: TRBJ2-3
D: -
size: -

CDR3: CASSQVGRGDYGYTF
DNA: TGCGCCAGCAGCCAAGTGGGCAGGGGCGACTATGGCTACACCTTC
V: TRBV4-1
J: TRBJ1-2
D: -
size: -

CDR3: CASSLDGPYEQYF
DNA: TGCGCCAGCAGCTTGGACGGGCCTTACGAGCAGTACTTC
V: TRBV5-1
J: TRBJ2-7
D: -
size: -

CDR3: CASSSPLGQGTEAFF
DNA: TGTGCCAGCAGCTCCCCCCTGGGACAGGGCACTGAAGCTTTCTTT
V: TRBV7-8
J: TRBJ1-1
D: TRBD1
size: -

CDR3: CASSAPGADTQYF
DNA: TGTGCCAGCAGTGCTCCGGGAGCAGATACGCAGTATTTT
V: TRBV6-5
J: TRBJ2-3
D: -
size: -

CDR3: CASSLAGRGHGITDTQYF
DNA: TGTGCCAGCAGCTTAGCGGGCCGTGGACATGGGATCACAGATACGCAGTATTTT
V: TRBV7-8
J: TRBJ2-3
D: -
size: few

CDR3: CATSDLPQETQYF
DNA: TGTGCCACCAGTGATTTGCCTCAAGAGACCCAGTACTTC
V: TRBV24-1
J: TRBJ2-5
D: -
size: -

CDR3: CASTHGRGRLPYEQYF
DNA: TGTGCCAGCACCCACGGGAGGGGCAGGTTACCCTACGAGCAGTACTTC
V: TRBV7-8
J: TRBJ2-7
D: TRBD2
size: -

CDR3: CASSLSSRGSYNEQFF
DNA: TGTGCCAGCAGCTTGTCTTCCCGGGGCTCCTACAATGAGCAGTTCTTC
V: TRBV7-2
J: TRBJ2-1
D: -
size: -

CDR3: CASSYRSGSNQPQHF
DNA: TGTGCCAGCAGTTACAGGTCAGGTAGCAATCAGCCCCAGCATTTT
V: TRBV6-5
J: TRBJ1-5
D: -
size: -

CDR3: CASSPGLAASYNEQFF
DNA: TGTGCCAGCTCACCGGGACTAGCGGCCTCCTACAATGAGCAGTTCTTC
V: TRBV18
J: TRBJ2-1
D: TRBD2
size: -

CDR3: CATSDSTGWDQPQHF
DNA: TGTGCCACCAGTGATTCTACAGGGTGGGATCAGCCCCAGCATTTT
V: TRBV24-1
J: TRBJ1-5
D: -
size: -

CDR3: CASRMGQGLSYEQYF
DNA: TGTGCCAGCAGAATGGGACAGGGATTGTCCTACGAGCAGTACTTC
V: TRBV6-5
J: TRBJ2-7
D: TRBD1
size: few

CDR3: CSAPRGLRGITEAFF
DNA: TGCAGTGCTCCAAGGGGTCTCAGGGGGATCACTGAAGCTTTCTTT
V: TRBV20-1
J: TRBJ1-1
D: TRBD1
size: few

CDR3: CASNGGVILSTDTQYF
DNA: TGCGCCAGCAACGGAGGGGTGATACTCAGCACAGATACGCAGTATTTT
V: TRBV5-1
J: TRBJ2-3
D: -
size: few

CDR3: CASSLAGQRYEQYF
DNA: TGTGCCAGCAGCTTAGCGGGACAAAGATACGAGCAGTACTTC
V: TRBV7-2
J: TRBJ2-7
D: -
size: -